Presented here are 15 T cell receptor beta chains from one specimen sequenced in a study of early T cells in non-severe SARS-CoV-2 infection. TCRdb analysed the 5' RACE reads with MiXCR anew, one entry per CDR3 protein. The sample records 40,000 to 45,000 distinct CDR3 sequences, approximately 6.1% being singletons. The sample was whole blood, taken at baseline. Receptor source: an adult who was a healthcare worker with PCR-confirmed SARS-CoV-2 infection or an uninfected control (not recorded which).

The J gene is TRBJ2-7, the V gene TRBV15; D not certain. CDR1 and CDR2 from the germline V gene are LNHNV and YYDKDF (reference sequence). V gave up 0 bases and J gave up 0 bases, with 3 bases separating them. This CDR3 has 13 residues. CDR3 residues: CATSRDTSYEQYF. The CDR3 nucleotides read TGTGCCACCAGCAGAGATACCTCCTACGAGCAGTACTTC.

This chain connects TRBV6-5 to TRBJ1-2; D gene unclear. V was pared by 5 bases and J by 2 bases, with 12 bases between. This CDR3 comprises 14 residues. The V gene's germline CDR1 is MNHEY and CDR2 SVGAGI. The CDR3 loop reads CASSPDARNYGYTF. The DNA of the CDR3 is TGTGCCAGCAGTCCGGATGCCAGGAACTATGGCTACACCTTC.

This clonotype was seen more than once but under ten times. This chain connects TRBV2 to TRBJ2-5; no firm D call. This CDR3 has 10 amino acids. Trimming cost V 7 bases and J 3 bases, with 3 bases left between them. Germline loops: CDR1 SNHLY, CDR2 FYNNEI. This chain's CDR3 is CASTEETQYF. The CDR3 bases are TGTGCCAGCACAGAAGAGACCCAGTACTTC.

This clonotype came up many times. V gene TRBV28 combines with J gene TRBJ1-2; TRBD1 is a possible D gene (6 bases). V was shortened by 3 bases and J by 4 bases, with 12 bases between the two germline ends. Germline loops: CDR1 MDHEN, CDR2 SYDVKM. The CDR3 covers 14 residues. This CDR3 is CASSFPEGGYGYTF. CDR3 nucleotide sequence: TGTGCCAGCAGTTTCCCCGAGGGGGGCTATGGCTACACCTTC.

This clonotype was counted at least ten times. The CDR3 DNA reads TGTGCCTGGAGCGTGGGACGATGGACAGCCCACTACAACAATGAGCAGTTCTTC. It is translated as CAWSVGRWTAHYNNEQFF. The chain uses TRBV30 and TRBJ2-1, with D possibly matching TRBD1 (6 bases). Germline-derived CDR1 and CDR2 are GTSNPN and SVGIG (reference sequence). V lost 3 bases and J 5 bases, leaving 26 bases between the germline ends. The CDR3 length is 18 residues.

The J gene is TRBJ2-7, the V gene TRBV29-1; TRBD1 is a possible D gene (5 bases). The CDR3 loop spans 12 amino acids. CDR1 is SQVTM, CDR2 ANQGSEA, per germline. V was pared by 1 base and J by 3 bases, with 7 bases between. CDR3 nucleotides: TGCAGCGTTGAAGGTCAGGGCTACGAGCAGTACTTC. Translation gives CSVEGQGYEQYF.

Judged by abundance, this clonotype is medium-sized. CDR3 nucleotides: TGTGCCACCAGTAGTACGGGGGAGACCCAGTACTTC. Amino acids: CATSSTGETQYF. J is TRBJ2-5 and V is TRBV24-1; D may be TRBD2 (5 bases). Germline assignment: CDR1 KGHDR and CDR2 SFDVKD. The CDR3 is made up of 12 amino acids. Trimming removed 6 bases at V and 5 bases at J, with 9 bases between.

A few counts support this clonotype. The V and J genes are TRBV7-9 and TRBJ1-5; D is unclear. Germline V gene lookup returns CDR1 SEHNR and CDR2 FQNEAQ (reference sequence). The ends were cut back, 1 base at V and 5 bases at J, with 9 bases in the middle. The CDR3 extends over 14 amino acids. The CDR3 DNA reads TGTGCCAGCAGCTTAGAGGATACGGATCAGCCCCAGCATTTT. Protein product: CASSLEDTDQPQHF. Combining the CDR3 with reference TRBV7-9 and TRBJ1-5 gives the whole variable domain DTGVSQNPRHKITKRGQNVTFRCDPISEHNRLYWYRQTLGQGPEFLTYFQNEAQLEKSRLLSDRFSAERPKGSFSTLEIQRTEQGDSAMYLCASSLEDTDQPQHFGDGTRLSIL.

This clonotype was seen at least ten times. V is TRBV3-1 and J is TRBJ2-7; tentatively, D is TRBD2 (5 bases). This CDR3 spans 12 amino acids. Germline values: CDR1 LGHDT, CDR2 YNNKEL (reference sequence). With 1 base removed from V and 6 bases from J, the gap between germline ends came to 7 bases. CDR3 in amino acids: CASSQVGGEQYF. CDR3 in DNA: TGTGCCAGCAGCCAAGTAGGAGGCGAGCAGTACTTC.

This clonotype turned up a few times. The chain employs TRBV20-1 and TRBJ2-3; D could derive from TRBD1 or TRBD2 (6 bases each). V was cut by 0 bases and J by 6 bases, with 19 bases left in between. Germline loops: CDR1 DFQATT, CDR2 SNEGSKA (reference sequence). CDR3 size: 16 residues. CDR3 bases: TGCAGTGCTAGAGACCCAGCGCGCCTAGGGGGGGATACGCAGTATTTT. Amino acid sequence: CSARDPARLGGDTQYF.

This clonotype was seen many times. The chain employs TRBV29-1 and TRBJ2-2; 8 positions match TRBD2. CDR1 is SQVTM, CDR2 ANQGSEA, per germline. The CDR3 spans 14 residues. J lost 8 bases, V lost 1 base, and 6 bases had no gene match. The CDR3, as DNA: TGCAGCGTTGAAGGAGCGGGAGATAAGGGGGAGCTGTTTTTT. This encodes CSVEGAGDKGELFF.

The gene calls are TRBV12-3 or TRBV12-4 and TRBJ2-7; 13 bases agree with TRBD2. This CDR3 has 16 amino acids. The V gene end was trimmed by 5 bases and the J gene end by 2 bases; junction bases not matched to a gene: 6. DNA for the CDR3: TGTGCCAGCAGTCTCGGACTAGCGGGGGCGACCTACGAGCAGTACTTC. The encoded protein is CASSLGLAGATYEQYF.

This clonotype was recorded many times. V gene TRBV18 combines with J gene TRBJ1-1; 7 nucleotides line up with TRBD1. The CDR3 has 14 residues. CDR1 is KGHSH and CDR2 is LQKENI in the germline V gene. V dropped 6 bases and J dropped 6; count of bases not matched to a gene: 10. The CDR3 region has the DNA TGTGCCAGCTCGCCTTTTACAGGGGACGCTGAAGCTTTCTTT. Its translation is CASSPFTGDAEAFF.

This clonotype was counted many times. The V gene is TRBV4-1, the J gene TRBJ2-7, with 7 bases fitting TRBD2. With 4 bases clipped from V and 2 bases from J, the junction kept 8 bases outside the gene matches. Germline V CDR1 and CDR2: MGHRA, YSYEKL. The CDR3 runs 15 residues. CDR3 nucleotide sequence: TGCGCCAGCAGCCCCGGGTCCGGGAGGACCTACGAGCAGTACTTC. Its protein product is CASSPGSGRTYEQYF.

This rearrangement joins TRBV6-2 or TRBV6-3 to TRBJ2-2, with a weak D call TRBD1 (6 bases). CDR1 and CDR2 (germline): MNHEY, SVGEGT. With 2 bases removed from V and 3 bases from J, the gap between germline ends came to 13 bases. The CDR3 spans 16 residues. The CDR3: CASSYGGGQDTGELFF. DNA for the CDR3: TGTGCCAGCAGTTACGGGGGCGGGCAGGACACCGGGGAGCTGTTTTTT.